The present entry profiles one T cell receptor (beta chain) with its context. Deletions cut 6 bases from V and 1 base from J, with 12 bases between. CDR1 is MNHEY, CDR2 SMNVEV, per germline (reference sequence). The CDR3 extends over 14 amino acids. Profiling relied on immunoSEQ multiplex PCR, and the TCRdb table lists in-frame clones only, not all of them. Of under 70,000 clones listed, approximately 91% were seen once; the top ten hold around 3.8%. The entry originates in a study of control samples from healthy donors and cancer patients. The gene calls are TRBV27 and TRBJ2-5; perhaps TRBD2 as D (6 bases). The clonotype comes from a man in his fifties in good health. The sample taken for sequencing was blood. CDR3 sequence (DNA): TGTGCCAGCAGGAAAGGGACTCTCCAAGAGACCCAGTACTTC. This encodes CASRKGTLQETQYF.